The 21 T cell receptor beta chains below were found in one sample sequenced in a study of T-cell reconstitution after alpha-beta-depleted transplantation in children. Preparing the TCRbeta library involved the use of unique molecular identifiers. TCRdb redid the calling of the PCR reads with MiXCR, one entry per CDR3 protein. The repertoire holds around 580,000 distinct CDR3 sequences, with 23% as singletons. The sequenced sample was PBMCs, mostly from graft donor cells, obtained 360 days after TCRalphabeta/CD19-depleted stem cell transplant. The receptors derive from a boy in the first two years of life who had a stem cell transplant for acute myeloid leukemia, so the T cells may come from the graft donor.

This clonotype was detected only once. The CDR3 DNA follows: TGTGCCAGCAGTTTACGGCAGGGGTCGGGGGAGCTGTTTTTT. This sequence encodes CASSLRQGSGELFF. The chain is built from TRBV28 and TRBJ2-2, with a weak D call TRBD1 (6 bases). Trimming took off 2 bases at V and 8 bases at J, with 12 bases between the two ends. CDR3 length: 14 residues. Per the germline V gene, CDR1 is MDHEN and CDR2 is SYDVKM. The full variable domain, with the rest looked up from reference TRBV28 and TRBJ2-2, is DVKVTQSSRYLVKRTGEKVFLECVQDMDHENMFWYRQDPGLGLRLIYFSYDVKMKEKGDIPEGYSVSREKKERFSLILESASTNQTSMYLCASSLRQGSGELFFGEGSRLTVL.

This clonotype has a single count. The chain links TRBV12-3 or TRBV12-4 to TRBJ2-7, with TRBD1 matching over 9 bases. With V trimmed by 5 bases and J by 6 bases, 5 bases remained unmatched. The CDR3 loop spans 13 amino acids. The CDR3 nucleotides are TGTGCCAGCAGTGCGGGACAGGGAGGCGAGCAGTACTTC. This translates into CASSAGQGGEQYF.

This clonotype was counted ten times or more. The chain recombines TRBV12-3 or TRBV12-4 with TRBJ1-5; TRBD1 matches at 10 bases. The CDR3 has 14 amino acids. Unmatched junction bases numbered 3, after V lost 4 bases and J lost 6 bases. The CDR3 sequence: CASSSGTGVQPQHF. The CDR3 nucleotides read TGTGCCAGCAGTTCCGGGACAGGGGTTCAGCCCCAGCATTTT.

At least ten counts were recorded for this clonotype. The genes are TRBV29-1 and TRBJ2-7; 7 bases are shared with TRBD1. Germline V gene lookup returns CDR1 SQVTM and CDR2 ANQGSEA. CDR3 length equals 14 residues. V was clipped by 8 bases and J by 3 bases; unmatched bases: 13. The CDR3 sequence is CSCTLTGSNYEQYF. CDR3 bases: TGCAGCTGTACTCTGACAGGGTCAAACTACGAGCAGTACTTC.

This clonotype was recorded many times. The chain uses TRBV5-6 and TRBJ2-3; 8 positions agree with TRBD2. This CDR3 contains 16 residues. With 4 bases clipped from V and 7 bases from J, the junction kept 14 bases outside the gene matches. Germline assignment: CDR1 SGHDT and CDR2 YYEEEE. This CDR3 is CASSLVKRGTPNTQYF. CDR3 coding DNA: TGTGCCAGCAGCCTTGTTAAGCGGGGGACCCCAAATACGCAGTATTTT.

The table lists this clonotype with many counts. V usage is TRBV2 and J usage is TRBJ2-4; D uncertain. The CDR3 is 14 amino acids. Trimming stripped 4 bases from V and 6 bases from J, with 13 bases between. Looked up from germline, CDR1 is SNHLY and CDR2 is FYNNEI. This CDR3 is CASSVDKSANIQYF. The CDR3 DNA sequence: TGTGCCAGCAGTGTAGATAAATCGGCAAACATTCAGTACTTC.

The V and J genes are TRBV11-3 and TRBJ2-1; 10 bases agree with TRBD2. The CDR3 totals 14 residues. Per germline, CDR1 SGHNT and CDR2 YENEEA. With V trimmed by 5 bases and J by 6 bases, 4 bases remained unmatched. The CDR3 here is CASSAGLAFNEQFF. The CDR3 DNA reads as TGTGCCAGCAGCGCGGGACTAGCGTTCAATGAGCAGTTCTTC.

The genes are TRBV12-3 or TRBV12-4 and TRBJ2-5, with a possible D match to TRBD2 (6 bases). The CDR3 contains 14 residues. V lost 6 bases to trimming and J lost 5 bases, with 16 bases between them. The chain's CDR3 is CASRRTAGRETQYF. CDR3 bases: TGTGCCAGCAGACGAACAGCGGGCAGGGAGACCCAGTACTTC.

The J gene is TRBJ1-2, the V gene TRBV12-3 or TRBV12-4, with 7 bases lining up with TRBD1. The CDR3 length is 14 residues. J gave up 0 bases and V 5 bases, and 3 bases lay outside the gene matches. CDR3 DNA: TGTGCCAGCAGTCCTGACAGGGCTAACTATGGCTACACCTTC. Its protein is CASSPDRANYGYTF.

J is TRBJ2-3 and V is TRBV20-1; 7 nucleotides match TRBD2. Germline CDR1 DFQATT, CDR2 SNEGSKA (reference sequence). This CDR3 is 14 amino acids long. V shed 3 bases, J shed 4 bases, and the junction held 7 bases outside the gene matches. Written as DNA, the CDR3 is TGCAGTGCTAGGGGGGGGACTCTCCCAGATACGCAGTATTTT. This codes for CSARGGTLPDTQYF.

The rearrangement links TRBV7-2 to TRBJ1-6; maybe TRBD1 (6 bases). CDR1 SGHTA and CDR2 FQGNSA come from the germline V gene. V was trimmed by 5 bases and J by 8 bases, leaving 22 bases between them. This CDR3 has 17 residues. DNA of the CDR3: TGTGCCAGCAGCCTGGGCTACAGGGCCGGGTTGGATTCACCCCTCCACTTT. Its translation is CASSLGYRAGLDSPLHF.

This clonotype was recorded at least ten times. This chain links TRBV12-3 or TRBV12-4 with TRBJ2-3, with D uncertain. The CDR3 runs 12 residues. With 3 bases removed from V and 4 bases from J, the gap between germline ends came to 5 bases. CDR3 nucleotide sequence: TGTGCCAGCAGTTTTTATCCAGATACGCAGTATTTT. It yields the protein CASSFYPDTQYF.

Ten or more counts support this clonotype. The rearrangement uses TRBV20-1 and TRBJ1-1; no clear D gene. V was pared by 3 bases and J by 1 base, with 6 bases between. CDR1 and CDR2 from the germline V gene are DFQATT and SNEGSKA (reference sequence). CDR3 length: 12 amino acids. CDR3: CSASQGNTEAFF. As DNA, the CDR3 is TGCAGTGCTAGCCAAGGGAACACTGAAGCTTTCTTT.

The table lists this clonotype with many counts. The chain carries TRBV5-1 and TRBJ2-7; 9 nucleotides match TRBD1. The V gene end was trimmed by 2 bases and the J gene end by 2 bases; junction bases not matched to a gene: 8. The CDR3 extends over 16 amino acids. Looked up from germline, CDR1 is SGHRS and CDR2 is YFSETQ. This CDR3 reads CASSLHGTGMAYEQYF. CDR3 DNA sequence: TGCGCCAGCAGCTTACACGGGACAGGGATGGCCTACGAGCAGTACTTC. The entire variable domain, with the rest obtained from reference TRBV5-1 and TRBJ2-7, is as follows: KAGVTQTPRYLIKTRGQQVTLSCSPISGHRSVSWYQQTPGQGLQFLFEYFSETQRNKGNFPGRFSGRQFSNSRSEMNVSTLELGDSALYLCASSLHGTGMAYEQYFGPGTRLTVT.

The J gene is TRBJ2-4, the V gene TRBV12-3 or TRBV12-4, with D unclear. The CDR3 loop spans 13 amino acids. V was pared by 1 base and J by 9 bases, with 10 bases between. CDR3 coding DNA: TGTGCCAGCAGTTTAGTCAGGAAAGCCATTCAGTACTTC. As protein: CASSLVRKAIQYF.

V usage is TRBV5-6 and J usage is TRBJ2-5; D perhaps matches TRBD1 (6 bases). This CDR3 is 15 amino acids long. Germline CDR1 SGHDT, CDR2 YYEEEE. The ends were cut back, 2 bases at V and 5 bases at J, with 16 bases in the middle. The chain's CDR3 is CASSFQGGSRETQYF. The CDR3 DNA reads TGTGCCAGCAGCTTCCAAGGGGGAAGTCGGGAGACCCAGTACTTC.

The chain has TRBV20-1 and TRBJ1-2, with a tentative D call TRBD1 (5 bases). The CDR3 is made up of 14 amino acids. The germline gives CDR1 DFQATT, CDR2 SNEGSKA (reference sequence). V was trimmed by 0 bases and J by 4 bases, leaving 12 bases between them. CDR3 DNA: TGCAGTGCTAGAGATCTGGGGGGAACCTATGGCTACACCTTC. Translation gives CSARDLGGTYGYTF.

The CDR3 sequence is CASSFFLAGYNEQFF. CDR3 coding DNA: TGTGCCAGCAGCTTTTTCCTGGCGGGGTACAATGAGCAGTTCTTC. The chain links TRBV7-2 to TRBJ2-1, with D possibly being TRBD2 (6 bases). CDR3 length: 15 amino acids. Deletions cut 3 bases from V and 4 bases from J, with 13 bases between. CDR1 is SGHTA, CDR2 FQGNSA, per germline.

This chain uses TRBV20-1 with TRBJ2-7, with TRBD2 identical over 8 bases. Germline V gene lookup returns CDR1 DFQATT and CDR2 SNEGSKA (reference sequence). V shed 6 bases, J shed 0 bases, and the junction held 4 bases outside the gene matches. The CDR3 runs to 13 residues. The CDR3 region has the DNA TGCAGTGCAACCGGGACTAGCTCCTACGAGCAGTACTTC. This sequence encodes CSATGTSSYEQYF.

Only a few counts were recorded for this clonotype. One base away lies a much larger clone, so this may be a sequencing read error. The genes are TRBV12-3 or TRBV12-4 and TRBJ2-3; 7 bases map to TRBD1. Losses at the gene ends were 10 bases for V and 2 bases for J; bases not matched to a gene: 6. The CDR3 extends over 13 amino acids. CDR3 DNA sequence: TGTGCCACGATAGGGGGCCTCACAGATACGCAGTATTTT. Translation: CATIGGLTDTQYF.

In its sample, this clonotype was seen once. V gene TRBV24-1 combines with J gene TRBJ2-2; TRBD1 aligns across 7 bases. Germline CDR1 and CDR2: KGHDR and SFDVKD. The CDR3 has 20 amino acids. V trimming: 3 bases; J trimming: 6 bases; junction bases outside the gene matches: 21. CDR3 DNA: TGTGCCACCAGTGATGCTTCCGACAGGGCCGACCGAGAGGGTGCCGGGGAGCTGTTTTTT. Its protein product is CATSDASDRADREGAGELFF.